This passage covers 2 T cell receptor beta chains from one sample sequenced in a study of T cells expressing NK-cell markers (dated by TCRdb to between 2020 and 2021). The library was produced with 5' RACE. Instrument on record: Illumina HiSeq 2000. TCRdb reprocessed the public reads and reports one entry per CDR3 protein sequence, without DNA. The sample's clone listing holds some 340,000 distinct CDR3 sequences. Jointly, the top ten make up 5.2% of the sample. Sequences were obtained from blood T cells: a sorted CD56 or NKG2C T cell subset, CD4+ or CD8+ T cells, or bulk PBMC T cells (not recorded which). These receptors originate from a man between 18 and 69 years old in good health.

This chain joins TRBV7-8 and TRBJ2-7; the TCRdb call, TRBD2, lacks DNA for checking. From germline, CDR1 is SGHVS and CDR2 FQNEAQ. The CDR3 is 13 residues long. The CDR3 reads CASSILEGSEQYF.

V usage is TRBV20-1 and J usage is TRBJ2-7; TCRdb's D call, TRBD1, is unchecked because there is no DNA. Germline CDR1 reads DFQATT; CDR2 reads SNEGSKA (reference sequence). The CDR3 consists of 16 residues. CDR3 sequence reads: CSASEADTLYSYEQYF.